These T cell receptor beta chains were read from a single sample in a study of blood T cell repertoires in COVID-19. The table came from immunoSEQ multiplex PCR; TCRdb's copy has only in-frame clones and leaves some out. The data contain hundreds of thousands of clones, 83% of them singletons. The sequencing sample was made of peripheral blood. The receptors come from a woman in her fifties or sixties with acute or convalescent COVID-19. Both conserved end residues are trimmed from each CDR3. The order of the fields is V gene, clone size, J gene, CDR3 protein. Rows may omit the clone size; those that give it use once, few, many or a size class.

V gene: TRBV7-9
clone size: -
J gene: TRBJ2-4
CDR3 protein: ASSSGTGFNIQY

V gene: TRBV9
clone size: -
J gene: TRBJ2-2
CDR3 protein: ASSADSIGELF

V gene: TRBV10-3
clone size: -
J gene: TRBJ2-1
CDR3 protein: AIKGLSGSNEQF

V gene: TRBV4-1
clone size: few
J gene: TRBJ2-2
CDR3 protein: ASSQEPGTSGELF

V gene: TRBV3-1/TRBV3-2
clone size: -
J gene: TRBJ2-5
CDR3 protein: ASSQVRRGFD

V gene: TRBV2
clone size: -
J gene: TRBJ2-6
CDR3 protein: ASSERSGANVLT

V gene: TRBV18
clone size: -
J gene: TRBJ1-2
CDR3 protein: ASSLSWDIYGYT

V gene: TRBV6-5
clone size: -
J gene: TRBJ1-2
CDR3 protein: ASSYGTGRGYT

V gene: TRBV3-1/TRBV3-2
clone size: -
J gene: TRBJ1-6
CDR3 protein: ASSQEAGDSPLH

V gene: TRBV28
clone size: once
J gene: TRBJ2-7
CDR3 protein: ASSLRDSVTYEQY

V gene: TRBV28
clone size: -
J gene: TRBJ1-5
CDR3 protein: ASSFDPGLQPQH

V gene: TRBV24-1
clone size: once
J gene: TRBJ2-5
CDR3 protein: ATSALGTGPVETQY

V gene: TRBV30
clone size: -
J gene: TRBJ1-1
CDR3 protein: AWAGQGVF

V gene: TRBV20-1
clone size: few
J gene: TRBJ2-1
CDR3 protein: SARRDEQF

V gene: TRBV11-2
clone size: -
J gene: TRBJ1-2
CDR3 protein: ASSPGGKGYT

V gene: TRBV4-3
clone size: -
J gene: TRBJ1-6
CDR3 protein: ASSQGGGATYNSPLH

V gene: TRBV5-1
clone size: few
J gene: TRBJ2-5
CDR3 protein: ASSVQGQETQY

V gene: TRBV5-1
clone size: -
J gene: TRBJ2-1
CDR3 protein: ASSHGTRNNEQF

V gene: TRBV6-5
clone size: once
J gene: TRBJ2-7
CDR3 protein: ASRGGWRSYEQY

V gene: TRBV4-2
clone size: -
J gene: TRBJ2-7
CDR3 protein: ASSPTGQSYEQY

V gene: TRBV4-2
clone size: -
J gene: TRBJ2-2
CDR3 protein: ASSQDRASGGRELF

V gene: TRBV18
clone size: -
J gene: TRBJ2-7
CDR3 protein: ASSPYHREGNEQY

V gene: TRBV19
clone size: -
J gene: TRBJ1-2
CDR3 protein: ASTLGLGQETGYT

V gene: TRBV7-6
clone size: few
J gene: TRBJ1-1
CDR3 protein: ASSLGTGSTTEAF

V gene: TRBV19
clone size: -
J gene: TRBJ1-3
CDR3 protein: ASSTARPSGSGNTIY

V gene: TRBV7-2
clone size: -
J gene: TRBJ1-5
CDR3 protein: ASSLEARGGQPQH

V gene: TRBV2
clone size: few
J gene: TRBJ1-5
CDR3 protein: ASKNRGSSNQPQH

V gene: TRBV7-9
clone size: -
J gene: TRBJ2-3
CDR3 protein: ASSSLAGGADTQY

V gene: TRBV7-2
clone size: -
J gene: TRBJ1-3
CDR3 protein: ASSLGDRATLHGNTIY

V gene: TRBV4-1
clone size: -
J gene: TRBJ1-6
CDR3 protein: ASSQAPGTANSPLH

V gene: TRBV7-2
clone size: -
J gene: TRBJ2-1
CDR3 protein: ASSLPGGGAGNEQF

V gene: TRBV28
clone size: -
J gene: TRBJ1-5
CDR3 protein: ASSFPTPGQGSNQPQH

V gene: TRBV28
clone size: -
J gene: TRBJ1-5
CDR3 protein: ASSQGGTGQPQH

V gene: TRBV6-5
clone size: -
J gene: TRBJ2-1
CDR3 protein: ARTSGKRNEQF

V gene: TRBV6-5
clone size: -
J gene: TRBJ1-2
CDR3 protein: ASTRDREGYT

V gene: TRBV4-1
clone size: -
J gene: TRBJ2-5
CDR3 protein: ASSQEISRETQY